This entry lists 24 T cell receptor beta chains sequenced from one sample in a study of CD8+CD57+ T cells in acquired aplastic anemia. CDR3 and TCR beta VDJ profiling relied on a genomic DNA template. TCRdb processed the reads anew with MiXCR; each CDR3 protein has one entry. The sample contains under 250,000 distinct CDR3 sequences, over 55% of which appear only once. Those patients picked for sequencing had displayed CD8+CD57+ cell expansion on flow cytometry. Sequenced: sorted CD4+, CD8+, or CD8+CD57+ T cells (not recorded which) from PBMCs. These receptors all come from a human donor with aplastic anemia.

This clonotype has at least ten counts. The chain couples TRBV5-5 to TRBJ2-2; D may be TRBD1 (5 bases). V lost 0 bases, J lost 5 bases, and 5 bases lay in between. The V gene's germline CDR1 is SGHKS and CDR2 YYEKEE (reference sequence). This CDR3 contains 13 residues. The DNA for the CDR3 is TGTGCCAGCAGCTTGGGACAGACCGGGGAGCTGTTTTTT. Translation gives CASSLGQTGELFF.

V and J are TRBV19 and TRBJ1-5; D call uncertain. This CDR3 has 15 amino acids. Germline CDR1 and CDR2: LNHDA and SQIVND (reference sequence). Trimming stripped 2 bases from V and 6 bases from J, with 14 bases between. For the CDR3, the DNA is TGTGCCAGTAGTATAAGGTTCGAACGGAGTCAGCCCCAGCATTTT. Translating it yields CASSIRFERSQPQHF. Looking up the rest from reference TRBV19 and TRBJ1-5 gives the full variable domain: DGGITQSPKYLFRKEGQNVTLSCEQNLNHDAMYWYRQDPGQGLRLIYYSQIVNDFQKGDIAEGYSVSREKKESFPLTVTSAQKNPTAFYLCASSIRFERSQPQHFGDGTRLSIL.

This chain connects TRBV7-9 to TRBJ1-1; TRBD1 agrees at 9 bases. The V segment lost 0 bases and the J segment 1 base; nucleotides outside the gene matches: 12. Germline V gene data show CDR1 as SEHNR and CDR2 as FQNEAQ (reference sequence). This CDR3 has 19 amino acids. The chain's CDR3 is CASSLAKFGQGRRNTEAFF. The CDR3 DNA reads as TGTGCCAGCAGCTTAGCGAAATTCGGACAGGGGAGGCGGAACACTGAAGCTTTCTTT.

The genes are TRBV10-3 and TRBJ1-4; the D gene is possibly TRBD1 (6 bases). V was shortened by 10 bases and J by 0 bases, with 9 bases between the two germline ends. CDR1 and CDR2 from the germline V gene are ENHRY and SYGVKD. The CDR3 length is 13 residues. The CDR3 DNA is TGTGCCAGTAAGGGGGCAACTAATGAAAAACTGTTTTTT. Its translation is CASKGATNEKLFF.

This clonotype came up a few times. This sequence joins TRBV5-5 and TRBJ2-7, with 7 bases matching TRBD1. The CDR3 length is 13 residues. CDR1 and CDR2 from the germline V gene are SGHKS and YYEKEE (reference sequence). After removal of 2 bases from V and 4 bases from J, the junction contained 3 bases not matched to a gene. The CDR3 DNA reads as TGTGCCAGCAGCTTTAACAGGGGATACGAGCAGTACTTC. This gives the protein CASSFNRGYEQYF.

This clonotype was counted a few times. The V gene is TRBV25-1, the J gene TRBJ1-1; perhaps TRBD1 as D (5 bases). In germline, CDR1 is MGHDK, CDR2 SYGVNS. V lost 4 bases and J 0 bases, leaving 12 bases between the germline ends. CDR3 size: 15 residues. The CDR3 sequence: CASSGPGLVNTEAFF. The CDR3 DNA reads as TGTGCCAGCAGTGGACCAGGGCTCGTGAACACTGAAGCTTTCTTT.

The chain joins TRBV25-1 to TRBJ2-7; TRBD2 is a possible D gene (5 bases). The CDR3 runs 13 residues. Per germline, CDR1 MGHDK and CDR2 SYGVNS. V gave up 6 bases and J gave up 1 base, with 10 bases separating them. The CDR3 loop reads CASRLSGSYEQYF. CDR3 coding DNA: TGTGCCAGCAGACTCAGCGGTTCCTACGAGCAGTACTTC.

The chain uses TRBV28 and TRBJ2-2, with D unclear. V was shortened by 5 bases and J by 10 bases, with 5 bases between the two germline ends. Germline lookup yields CDR1 MDHEN and CDR2 SYDVKM. The CDR3 spans 10 residues. CDR3 DNA: TGTGCCAGCAGTCCCGTGGAGCTGTTTTTT. Protein: CASSPVELFF.

V usage is TRBV29-1 and J usage is TRBJ2-1; 10 bases match TRBD2. Per the germline V gene, CDR1 is SQVTM and CDR2 is ANQGSEA. The CDR3 covers 14 residues. The CDR3 DNA follows: TGCACCCTGGGGGCTAGCGGGGGATTCGACGAGCAGTTCTTC. Translating it yields CTLGASGGFDEQFF.

The rearrangement joins TRBV15 to TRBJ1-3; no clear D gene. V lost 0 bases to trimming and J lost 0 bases, with 6 bases between them. Germline CDR1 LNHNV, CDR2 YYDKDF (reference sequence). This CDR3 spans 15 amino acids. This chain's CDR3 is CATSRDLSSGNTIYF. The CDR3 DNA reads as TGTGCCACCAGCAGAGACCTGAGCTCTGGAAACACCATATATTTT.

The rearrangement links TRBV7-8 to TRBJ1-5; 12 nucleotides line up with TRBD1. CDR3 length: 17 amino acids. Trimming cost V 3 bases and J 1 base; bases outside gene matches: 4. The germline CDR1 and CDR2 sequences are SGHVS and FQNEAQ. The CDR3 here is CASSLGQGADSNQPQHF. CDR3 bases: TGTGCCAGCAGCTTGGGACAGGGGGCTGACAGCAATCAGCCCCAGCATTTT.

V usage is TRBV5-4 and J usage is TRBJ1-6; TRBD1 matches 8 bases. CDR3 length: 16 residues. Germline CDR1 is SGHNT and CDR2 is YYREEE (reference sequence). With 5 bases clipped from V and 7 bases from J, the junction kept 11 bases outside the gene matches. The CDR3 region is CASRNSGTGENSPLHF. In DNA form, the CDR3 reads TGTGCCAGCAGAAACTCCGGGACAGGAGAAAATTCACCCCTCCACTTT. Full variable domain (missing parts from reference TRBV5-4 and TRBJ1-6): ETGVTQSPTHLIKTRGQQVTLRCSSQSGHNTVSWYQQALGQGPQFIFQYYREEENGRGNFPPRFSGLQFPNYSSELNVNALELDDSALYLCASRNSGTGENSPLHFGNGTRLTVT.

The chain uses TRBV20-1 and TRBJ2-7, with a weak D call TRBD1 (6 bases). The CDR3 has 14 amino acids. Trimming stripped 3 bases from V and 3 bases from J, with 15 bases between. Germline V lookup: CDR1 DFQATT, CDR2 SNEGSKA (reference sequence). The CDR3: CSARPWTVNYEQYF. The CDR3 DNA reads TGCAGTGCTAGGCCGTGGACAGTTAACTACGAGCAGTACTTC.

V is TRBV7-9 and J is TRBJ1-6; 8 positions agree with TRBD1. The V gene end was trimmed by 5 bases and the J gene end by 9 bases; junction bases not matched to a gene: 6. The CDR3 consists of 14 residues. Germline loops: CDR1 SEHNR, CDR2 FQNEAQ (reference sequence). The CDR3 bases are TGTGCCAGCAGCCGTGGACAGGGCGGTTCACCCCTCCACTTT. It translates to CASSRGQGGSPLHF.

The CDR3 region has the DNA TGTGCCAGCAGACCCGGGGACGGATACTATGGCTACACCTTC. Translating gives CASRPGDGYYGYTF. The chain uses TRBV6-2 or TRBV6-3 and TRBJ1-2; maybe TRBD1 (5 bases). The CDR3 sequence is 14 residues long. Germline lookup yields CDR1 MNHEY and CDR2 SVGEGT. V lost 6 bases and J 3 bases, leaving 14 bases between the germline ends.

This clonotype was recorded many times. The chain carries TRBV27 and TRBJ2-7; TRBD2 matches at 8 bases. Germline values: CDR1 MNHEY, CDR2 SMNVEV (reference sequence). V was clipped by 6 bases and J by 3 bases; unmatched bases: 7. There are 14 residues in the CDR3. This chain's CDR3 is CASRPGLGGYEQYF. The DNA for the CDR3 is TGTGCCAGCAGACCGGGACTAGGGGGCTACGAGCAGTACTTC.

The genes are TRBV7-9 and TRBJ2-7; TRBD2 is a possible D gene (5 bases). The CDR3 is 15 residues long. In germline, CDR1 is SEHNR, CDR2 FQNEAQ (reference sequence). V was pared by 2 bases and J by 9 bases, with 20 bases between. DNA for the CDR3: TGTGCCAGCAGCTTATGGGCTTCCCCCGGGGAAGGGCAGTACTTC. It translates to CASSLWASPGEGQYF.

V is TRBV7-2 and J is TRBJ2-3, with 9 positions matching TRBD2. From germline, CDR1 is SGHTA and CDR2 FQGNSA. Trimming cost V 5 bases and J 1 base; bases outside gene matches: 13. The length of the CDR3 is 18 residues. CDR3 region: CASSLKRREGLGTDTQYF. Here the CDR3 DNA reads TGTGCCAGCAGCCTAAAGAGGCGGGAGGGCCTTGGCACAGATACGCAGTATTTT.

This clonotype was recorded a few times. V usage is TRBV24-1 and J usage is TRBJ1-1, with D possibly matching TRBD1 (5 bases). Germline values: CDR1 KGHDR, CDR2 SFDVKD. The CDR3 extends over 13 amino acids. The V end lost 9 bases, the J end lost 4 bases, and 14 bases lay between the germline ends. CDR3 in DNA: TGTGCCACCCGCGGCGTTGGGGGCACTGAAGCTTTCTTT. This sequence encodes CATRGVGGTEAFF.

The genes are TRBV24-1 and TRBJ2-1, with a possible D match to TRBD2 (5 bases). Trimming cost V 2 bases and J 6 bases, with 16 bases left between them. This CDR3 region has 16 residues. CDR1 KGHDR and CDR2 SFDVKD come from the germline V gene. CDR3 loop: CATSDSRTRHSNEQFF. The DNA for the CDR3 is TGTGCCACCAGTGATTCTAGGACTCGACACTCCAATGAGCAGTTCTTC.

Ten or more counts support this clonotype. This chain links TRBV20-1 with TRBJ1-1; D uncertain. Trimming removed 7 bases at V and 4 bases at J, with 16 bases between. Germline V gene lookup returns CDR1 DFQATT and CDR2 SNEGSKA (reference sequence). This CDR3 has 13 amino acids. The CDR3 sequence is CSVKTGLGTEAFF. The DNA for the CDR3 is TGCAGTGTTAAGACGGGCTTGGGCACTGAAGCTTTCTTT.

This clonotype was observed many times. The chain joins TRBV19 to TRBJ1-5, with D unclear. Germline CDR1 LNHDA, CDR2 SQIVND (reference sequence). The V end lost 3 bases, the J end lost 0 bases, and 9 bases lay between the germline ends. The CDR3 is 15 residues long. The CDR3 nucleotides are TGTGCCAGTAGTATTACTAGGGATAGCAATCAGCCCCAGCATTTT. Protein: CASSITRDSNQPQHF.

This chain links TRBV5-1 with TRBJ2-3; no firm D call. Germline CDR1 is SGHRS and CDR2 is YFSETQ. Trimming took off 4 bases at V and 0 bases at J, with 9 bases between the two ends. The CDR3 runs to 14 residues. In DNA, the CDR3 is TGCGCCAGCAGCCTCCTAGTTAGCACAGATACGCAGTATTTT. Amino acids: CASSLLVSTDTQYF.

The chain uses TRBV20-1 and TRBJ2-5, with a possible D match to TRBD1 (5 bases). V lost 5 bases, J lost 5 bases, and 15 bases lay in between. CDR1 DFQATT and CDR2 SNEGSKA come from the germline V gene (reference sequence). This CDR3 region has 13 residues. The CDR3 sequence is CSASGRAWETQYF. The CDR3 bases are TGCAGTGCTTCGGGCAGGGCTTGGGAGACCCAGTACTTC.